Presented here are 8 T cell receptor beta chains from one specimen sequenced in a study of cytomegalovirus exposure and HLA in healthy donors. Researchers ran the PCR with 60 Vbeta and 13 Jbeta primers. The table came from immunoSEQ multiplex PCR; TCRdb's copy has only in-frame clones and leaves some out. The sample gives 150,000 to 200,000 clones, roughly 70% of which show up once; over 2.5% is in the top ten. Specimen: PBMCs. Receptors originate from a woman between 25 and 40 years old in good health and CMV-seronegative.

The CDR3 sequence: CASSYGTNNEKLFF. The CDR3 DNA reads as TGTGCCAGCAGTTACGGGACAAATAATGAAAAACTGTTTTTT. This rearrangement joins TRBV28 to TRBJ1-4, with D possibly TRBD1 on 6 matching bases. This CDR3 is built from 14 residues. Per the germline V gene, CDR1 is MDHEN and CDR2 is SYDVKM. Trimming left V 4 bases short and J 4 bases short, with 10 bases between.

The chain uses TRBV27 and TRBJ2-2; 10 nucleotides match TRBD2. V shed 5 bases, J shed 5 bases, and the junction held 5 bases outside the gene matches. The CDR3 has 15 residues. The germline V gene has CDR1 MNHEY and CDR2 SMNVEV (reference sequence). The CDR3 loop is CASSGLAANTGELFF. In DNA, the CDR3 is TGTGCCAGCAGTGGACTAGCGGCTAATACCGGGGAGCTGTTTTTT.

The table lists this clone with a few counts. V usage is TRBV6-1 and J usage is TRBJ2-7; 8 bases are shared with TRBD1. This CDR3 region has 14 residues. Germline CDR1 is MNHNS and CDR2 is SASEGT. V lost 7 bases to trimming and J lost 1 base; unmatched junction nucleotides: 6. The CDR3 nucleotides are TGTGCCAGCATCCCGGACAGGGCATCCTACGAGCAGTACTTC. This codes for CASIPDRASYEQYF.

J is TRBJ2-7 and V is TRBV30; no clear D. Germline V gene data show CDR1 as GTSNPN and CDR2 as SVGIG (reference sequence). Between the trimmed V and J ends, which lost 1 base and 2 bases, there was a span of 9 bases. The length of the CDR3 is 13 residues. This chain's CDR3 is CAWSDPATYEQYF. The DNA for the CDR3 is TGTGCCTGGAGTGACCCAGCGACCTACGAGCAGTACTTC.

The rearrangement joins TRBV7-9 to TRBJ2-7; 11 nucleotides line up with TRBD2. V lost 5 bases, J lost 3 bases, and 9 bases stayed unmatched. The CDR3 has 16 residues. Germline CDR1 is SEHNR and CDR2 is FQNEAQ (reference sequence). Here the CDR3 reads CASSQTRLAGNYEQYF. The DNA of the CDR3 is TGTGCCAGCAGCCAGACAAGACTAGCGGGGAACTACGAGCAGTACTTC.

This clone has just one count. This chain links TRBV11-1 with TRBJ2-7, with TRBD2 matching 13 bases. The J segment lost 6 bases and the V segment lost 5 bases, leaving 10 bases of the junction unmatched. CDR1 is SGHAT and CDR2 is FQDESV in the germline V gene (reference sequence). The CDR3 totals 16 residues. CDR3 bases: TGTGCCAGCAGCATCTACCGGACTAGCGGGGGAGGCGAGCAGTACTTC. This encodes CASSIYRTSGGGEQYF.

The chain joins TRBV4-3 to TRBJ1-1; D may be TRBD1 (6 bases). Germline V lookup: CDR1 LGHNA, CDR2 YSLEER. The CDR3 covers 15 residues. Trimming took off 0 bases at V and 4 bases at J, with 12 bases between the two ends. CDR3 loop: CASSQDTGMTTEAFF. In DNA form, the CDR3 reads TGCGCCAGCAGCCAAGATACAGGGATGACCACTGAAGCTTTCTTT.

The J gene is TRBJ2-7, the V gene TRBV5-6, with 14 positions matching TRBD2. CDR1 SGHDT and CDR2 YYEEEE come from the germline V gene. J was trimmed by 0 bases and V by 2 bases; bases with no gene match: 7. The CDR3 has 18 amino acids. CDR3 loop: CASSLMGLAGVSSYEQYF. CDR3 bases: TGTGCCAGCAGCTTAATGGGACTAGCGGGGGTAAGCTCCTACGAGCAGTACTTC.